The 29 T cell receptor beta chains listed next were all sequenced from one sample in a study of chemoradiotherapy in HPV16-positive cancers. Generated by immunoSEQ multiplex PCR, the TCRdb table keeps only in-frame clones and is missing some. The data contain approximately 58,000 clones, around 90% of them singletons. Material: blood, obtained from a patient who underwent chemoradiotherapy. These receptors all come from a human donor with HPV-associated anogenital cancer.

This clone was recorded only once. V and J are TRBV7-9 and TRBJ2-1; 11 nucleotides line up with TRBD1. This CDR3 region has 14 residues. Germline V gives CDR1 SEHNR, CDR2 FQNEAQ (reference sequence). V trimming: 5 bases; J trimming: 10 bases; junction bases outside the gene matches: 7. In DNA form, the CDR3 reads TGTGCCAGCAGCACCAGGACAGGGGGCGAAGAGCAGTTCTTC. Translation: CASSTRTGGEEQFF.

V is TRBV7-2 and J is TRBJ1-1; TRBD1 matches 7 bases. The germline V gene has CDR1 SGHTA and CDR2 FQGNSA. J was trimmed by 8 bases and V by 4 bases; bases with no gene match: 7. The CDR3 loop spans 13 amino acids. CDR3 bases: TGTGCCAGCAGCTCCCCGGACAGGCGCGAAGCTTTCTTT. Encoded protein: CASSSPDRREAFF.

The chain has TRBV18 and TRBJ1-6, with D possibly TRBD1 on 5 matching bases. CDR3 length equals 14 residues. The V gene's germline CDR1 is KGHSH and CDR2 LQKENI. V lost 3 bases and J 9 bases, leaving 12 bases between the germline ends. The CDR3 coding sequence is TGTGCCAGCTCACCTCCAGGGATCCGTTCACCCCTCCACTTT. Translated, it gives CASSPPGIRSPLHF.

The genes are TRBV29-1 and TRBJ1-1; D gene ambiguous. Trimming took off 4 bases at V and 2 bases at J, with 8 bases between the two ends. CDR1 is SQVTM, CDR2 ANQGSEA, per germline. This CDR3 is 12 amino acids long. CDR3 loop: CSVGQQNTEAFF. In nucleotides, the CDR3 is TGCAGCGTTGGTCAGCAAAACACTGAAGCTTTCTTT.

The chain has TRBV18 and TRBJ1-1; unclear D gene. Germline CDR1 KGHSH, CDR2 LQKENI. V dropped 8 bases and J dropped 1 base, with 14 bases sitting between them. The CDR3 has 14 amino acids. CDR3 sequence reads: CASRSSPTNTEAFF. The CDR3 DNA is TGTGCCAGCCGGAGTTCCCCAACGAACACTGAAGCTTTCTTT.

The chain joins TRBV10-2 to TRBJ1-3; 8 bases are shared with TRBD1. Losses at the gene ends were 5 bases for V and 0 bases for J; bases not matched to a gene: 6. Germline CDR1 is WSHSY and CDR2 is SAAADI. The CDR3 covers 16 residues. The CDR3 DNA reads TGCGCCAGCAGTTCCCGGACAGGGAACTCTGGAAACACCATATATTTT. Amino acid sequence: CASSSRTGNSGNTIYF.

The chain links TRBV5-5 to TRBJ2-1, with TRBD2 matching 9 bases. The CDR3 runs 15 residues. Germline-derived CDR1 and CDR2 are SGHKS and YYEKEE (reference sequence). With 7 bases clipped from V and 3 bases from J, the junction kept 8 bases outside the gene matches. CDR3 DNA: TGTGCCAGCGTGCCAACTAGCGGGTACTACAATGAGCAGTTCTTC. Its translation: CASVPTSGYYNEQFF.

The chain uses TRBV9 and TRBJ2-7; TRBD1 matches at 11 bases. Germline CDR1 SGDLS, CDR2 YYNGEE. The CDR3 extends over 15 amino acids. J lost 1 base, V lost 3 bases, and 3 bases had no gene match. This CDR3 reads CASSAGTGGSYEQYF. The CDR3 coding sequence is TGTGCCAGCAGCGCCGGGACAGGGGGTTCCTACGAGCAGTACTTC.

V usage is TRBV2 and J usage is TRBJ1-4; D perhaps matches TRBD1 (6 bases). With 6 bases removed from V and 8 bases from J, the gap between germline ends came to 10 bases. Per the germline V gene, CDR1 is SNHLY and CDR2 is FYNNEI. The length of the CDR3 is 12 residues. CDR3 sequence: CASRWTAEKLFF. In nucleotides, the CDR3 is TGTGCCAGCAGGTGGACAGCGGAAAAACTGTTTTTT.

The rearrangement links TRBV5-5 to TRBJ1-4, with D uncertain. Germline assignment: CDR1 SGHKS and CDR2 YYEKEE (reference sequence). V was cut by 4 bases and J by 3 bases, with 10 bases left in between. CDR3 length: 14 amino acids. Here the CDR3 reads CASSPRGANEKLFF. The CDR3 region has the DNA TGTGCCAGCAGCCCGCGGGGTGCTAATGAAAAACTGTTTTTT. Looking up the rest from reference TRBV5-5 and TRBJ1-4 gives the full variable domain: DAGVTQSPTHLIKTRGQQVTLRCSPISGHKSVSWYQQVLGQGPQFIFQYYEKEERGRGNFPDRFSARQFPNYSSELNVNALLLGDSALYLCASSPRGANEKLFFGSGTQLSVL.

The V gene is TRBV5-1, the J gene TRBJ1-1; D might be TRBD1 (5 bases). Between the trimmed V and J ends, which lost 4 bases and 0 bases, there was a span of 13 bases. This CDR3 comprises 15 residues. Per germline, CDR1 SGHRS and CDR2 YFSETQ. CDR3 in DNA: TGCGCCAGCAGCATAACCGGGACGGTGAACACTGAAGCTTTCTTT. It translates to CASSITGTVNTEAFF.

In this sample, this clone turned up a few times. The J gene is TRBJ1-2, the V gene TRBV9; 9 bases line up with TRBD1. The CDR3 runs 14 residues. Per germline, CDR1 SGDLS and CDR2 YYNGEE. V dropped 5 bases and J dropped 6; count of bases not matched to a gene: 8. The CDR3 spells CASSISGTGNGYTF. The CDR3 region has the DNA TGTGCCAGCAGTATTAGCGGGACAGGGAATGGCTACACCTTC.

The chain joins TRBV19 to TRBJ2-3; 8 bases align to TRBD2. CDR1 is LNHDA, CDR2 SQIVND, per germline (reference sequence). Losses at the gene ends were 7 bases for V and 1 base for J; bases not matched to a gene: 4. The CDR3 length is 14 residues. The CDR3: CASTGTSRTDTQYF. CDR3 coding DNA: TGTGCCAGTACCGGGACTAGTCGCACAGATACGCAGTATTTT.

The V gene is TRBV6-4, the J gene TRBJ1-1, with 10 bases aligning to TRBD1. With V trimmed by 3 bases and J by 1 base, 8 bases remained unmatched. This CDR3 region has 17 residues. From germline, CDR1 is MRHNA and CDR2 SNTAGT. CDR3 in amino acids: CASSERGQGIGNTEAFF. In DNA, the CDR3 is TGTGCCAGCAGTGAGAGGGGACAGGGGATCGGGAACACTGAAGCTTTCTTT.

V and J are TRBV5-5 and TRBJ1-3; D gene ambiguous. The CDR3 is 13 amino acids. From germline, CDR1 is SGHKS and CDR2 YYEKEE (reference sequence). V lost 0 bases and J 8 bases, leaving 9 bases between the germline ends. DNA of the CDR3: TGTGCCAGCAGCTTGGAATCCAGAGACACCATATATTTT. This gives the protein CASSLESRDTIYF.

The chain has TRBV12-5 and TRBJ2-7; D perhaps matches TRBD2 (5 bases). Germline loops: CDR1 LGHNT, CDR2 FRNRAP. The CDR3 has 12 amino acids. With 4 bases removed from V and 7 bases from J, the gap between germline ends came to 11 bases. The DNA of the CDR3 is TGTGCTAGTGGTTGGGCCGGGGAGGAGCAGTACTTC. Protein product: CASGWAGEEQYF.

V gene TRBV14 combines with J gene TRBJ1-3; TRBD1 might be the D (5 bases). V was trimmed by 6 bases and J by 0 bases, leaving 12 bases between them. Per the germline V gene, CDR1 is SGHDN and CDR2 is FVKESK. CDR3 length: 15 amino acids. The CDR3 reads CASSQGFYSGNTIYF. CDR3 sequence (DNA): TGTGCCAGCAGTCAGGGCTTTTACTCTGGAAACACCATATATTTT.

The rearrangement links TRBV7-2 to TRBJ1-4, with 7 positions matching TRBD1. The junction had 9 bases not matched to a gene; V was cut back by 6 bases and J by 14 bases. From germline, CDR1 is SGHTA and CDR2 FQGNSA. The CDR3 contains 12 residues. The CDR3 nucleotides read TGTGCCAGCAGTTTTCCAGGGGGTGGTCTGTTTTTT. As protein: CASSFPGGGLFF.

This clone appeared a few times. V is TRBV30 and J is TRBJ1-4, with 8 bases lining up with TRBD1. This CDR3 region has 14 residues. CDR1 is GTSNPN, CDR2 SVGIG, per germline (reference sequence). The V gene end was trimmed by 2 bases and the J gene end by 15 bases; junction bases not matched to a gene: 14. CDR3 in DNA: TGTGCCTGGAGTCTGACAGGGGCTGTGGGTAGGATGTTTTTT. Its translation: CAWSLTGAVGRMFF.

The V call is TRBV5-4, the J call TRBJ2-5; TRBD2 is a possible D gene (6 bases). The CDR3 totals 15 residues. With 1 base removed from V and 5 bases from J, the gap between germline ends came to 15 bases. CDR1 and CDR2 (germline): SGHNT, YYREEE (reference sequence). In DNA, the CDR3 is TGTGCCAGCAGCTTGTTTTCCGGGACTGGGGAGACCCAGTACTTC. It specifies CASSLFSGTGETQYF.

For the CDR3, the DNA is TGTGCCAGTAGGGAGACAGGGACCACCAACGAGCAGTACTTC. Its translation is CASRETGTTNEQYF. This chain links TRBV19 with TRBJ2-7, with 7 positions matching TRBD1. V was clipped by 6 bases and J by 5 bases; unmatched bases: 10. This CDR3 contains 14 residues. The germline CDR1 and CDR2 sequences are LNHDA and SQIVND (reference sequence).

J is TRBJ2-5 and V is TRBV4-3; unclear D gene. This CDR3 region has 13 residues. Germline V gene data show CDR1 as LGHNA and CDR2 as YSLEER. Trimming left V 2 bases short and J 7 bases short, with 11 bases between. CDR3 in DNA: TGCGCCAGCAGCCAACTATTGCAAAGGACCCAGTACTTC. Residues: CASSQLLQRTQYF.

Points on this clone: One end of the junction is discordant with germline, which a read error may explain. Other DNA sequences in this sample translate to the same CDR3. This chain connects TRBV19 to TRBJ1-5, with a possible D match to TRBD1 (6 bases). The length of the CDR3 is 15 residues. The germline CDR1 and CDR2 sequences are LNHDA and SQIVND (reference sequence). The CDR3 nucleotides are TGCGCCAGTAGTATAGGGGGACTCCTCGATCAGCCCCAGCATTTT. The encoded protein is CASSIGGLLDQPQHF.

The V call is TRBV7-9, the J call TRBJ1-4, with D maybe TRBD1 (5 bases). Germline loops: CDR1 SEHNR, CDR2 FQNEAQ (reference sequence). The CDR3 spans 15 residues. Trimming removed 5 bases at V and 8 bases at J, with 18 bases between. The CDR3 nucleotides read TGTGCCAGCAGCCCCGGACTCAAAAAGGGGGAAAAACTGTTTTTT. Residues: CASSPGLKKGEKLFF.

The J gene is TRBJ1-2, the V gene TRBV2; TRBD1 aligns across 7 bases. The junction had 2 bases not matched to a gene; V was cut back by 6 bases and J by 1 base. The CDR3 is 13 amino acids. Germline CDR1 SNHLY, CDR2 FYNNEI. CDR3 amino acids: CASRGDSNYGYTF. In nucleotides, the CDR3 is TGTGCCAGCAGGGGGGACAGTAACTATGGCTACACCTTC.

The chain uses TRBV4-1 and TRBJ2-1; D not certain. The V end was cut by 4 bases, the J end by 9 bases, with 10 bases between. Germline V gives CDR1 MGHRA, CDR2 YSYEKL. This CDR3 region has 12 residues. The CDR3 here is CASSPATSEQFF. CDR3 DNA: TGCGCCAGCAGCCCCGCGACTTCTGAGCAGTTCTTC.

The chain carries TRBV7-6 and TRBJ1-1; D unresolved. The CDR3 is made up of 14 amino acids. With 3 bases removed from V and 3 bases from J, the gap between germline ends came to 11 bases. CDR1 and CDR2 from the germline V gene are SGHVS and FNYEAQ. CDR3 amino acids: CASSFGKRDTEAFF. CDR3 sequence (DNA): TGTGCCAGCAGCTTCGGGAAACGGGACACTGAAGCTTTCTTT.

This clone was detected only a few times. The chain has TRBV4-3 and TRBJ1-2, with a possible D match to TRBD1 (6 bases). Trimming took 3 bases from V and 9 from J, leaving 17 bases between them. Germline assignment: CDR1 LGHNA and CDR2 YSLEER. This CDR3 has 14 amino acids. The CDR3 nucleotides read TGCGCCAGCAGCCAGATGACAGGATCTCAAAGCTACACCTTC. It translates to CASSQMTGSQSYTF.

The J gene is TRBJ1-6, the V gene TRBV6-6; TRBD1 is a possible D gene (5 bases). The V gene lost 5 bases and the J gene lost 8 bases, with 16 bases spanning the gap. This CDR3 is built from 15 residues. Germline values: CDR1 MNHNY, CDR2 SVGAGI (reference sequence). CDR3 sequence reads: CASSQGTLGDSPLHF. The CDR3, as DNA: TGTGCCAGCAGTCAGGGAACCCTAGGTGATTCACCCCTCCACTTT.